This is a list of T cell receptor beta chains from one sample in a study of blood T cell repertoires in COVID-19. Generated by immunoSEQ multiplex PCR, the TCRdb table keeps only in-frame clones and is missing some. The sample contains fewer than 200,000 clones, around four fifths of which appear only once. The sequenced sample was peripheral blood. All receptors derive from a woman aged 65 to 85 who had recovered from COVID-19. Each CDR3 is given with its conserved first and last residue. D genes are given only for firm matches. Part of the rows lack a size; the others show once, few, many or a class for expanded clones.

size: NA
V: TRBV11-2
J: TRBJ1-2
D: NA
DNA: TGTGCCAGCAGCTTAGATGGGGCGAGTAACTATGGCTACACCTTC
CDR3: CASSLDGASNYGYTF

size: NA
V: TRBV28
J: TRBJ2-5
D: TRBD2
DNA: TGTGCCAGCGGGACTAGCGACCAAGAGACCCAGTACTTC
CDR3: CASGTSDQETQYF

size: NA
V: TRBV4-2
J: TRBJ2-5
D: TRBD1
DNA: TGTGCCAGCAGCCAACGACAGGGTGAGCAAGAGACCCAGTACTTC
CDR3: CASSQRQGEQETQYF

size: NA
V: TRBV7-3
J: TRBJ1-1
D: TRBD1
DNA: TGTGCCAGCAGCTTAATCGCAGGGGGTGACACTGAAGCTTTCTTT
CDR3: CASSLIAGGDTEAFF

size: few
V: TRBV7-8
J: TRBJ1-5
D: NA
DNA: TGTGCCAGCAGCTTAGGGGCTAGGGACTATAGCAATCAGCCCCAGCATTTT
CDR3: CASSLGARDYSNQPQHF

size: NA
V: TRBV27
J: TRBJ1-2
D: NA
DNA: TGTGCCAGCAGGCGGCAGGGGCGATATGGCTACACCTTC
CDR3: CASRRQGRYGYTF

size: few
V: TRBV7-9
J: TRBJ2-7
D: TRBD1
DNA: TGTGCCAGCAGCTTACAGGGGGCTCGGTACGAGCAGTACTTC
CDR3: CASSLQGARYEQYF

size: NA
V: TRBV5-6
J: TRBJ2-7
D: NA
DNA: TGTGCCAGCGGTCACAGGGTGTCCTACGAGCAGTACTTC
CDR3: CASGHRVSYEQYF

size: few
V: TRBV13
J: TRBJ2-5
D: TRBD1
DNA: TGTGCCAGCAGCCAGGACAGGGGGGAGACCCAGTACTTC
CDR3: CASSQDRGETQYF

size: NA
V: TRBV2
J: TRBJ2-7
D: NA
DNA: TGTGCCAGCAGTGAAAGCCCCTCGGGGCAGTACTTC
CDR3: CASSESPSGQYF

size: NA
V: TRBV7-3
J: TRBJ2-2
D: TRBD2
DNA: TGTGCCAGCAGCCCGCTAGCGGGAGGGATCACCGGGGAGCTGTTTTTT
CDR3: CASSPLAGGITGELFF

size: NA
V: TRBV3-1/TRBV3-2
J: TRBJ2-7
D: NA
DNA: TGTGCCAGCAGCCAAGGGGGCGCGCCCGGGTACGAGCAGTACTTC
CDR3: CASSQGGAPGYEQYF

size: NA
V: TRBV6-2/TRBV6-3
J: TRBJ2-6
D: NA
DNA: TGTGCCAGCAGCCCAACAGCCGGAGGGGCCAACGTCCTGACTTTC
CDR3: CASSPTAGGANVLTF

size: NA
V: TRBV30
J: TRBJ2-3
D: NA
DNA: TGTGCCTGGAGTGGGGCCCCAGTTGGAGATACGCAGTATTTT
CDR3: CAWSGAPVGDTQYF

size: few
V: TRBV5-1
J: TRBJ2-3
D: NA
DNA: TGCGCCAGCACCGGGGGTGATACGCAGTATTTT
CDR3: CASTGGDTQYF

size: once
V: TRBV2
J: TRBJ2-2
D: NA
DNA: TGTGCCAGCACCCTCGGTCCCTACACCGGGGAGCTGTTTTTT
CDR3: CASTLGPYTGELFF

size: few
V: TRBV30
J: TRBJ2-1
D: TRBD2
DNA: TGCGCCTGGCGGGGGGGCAGCGGGGGGGCGGCCTACAATGAGCAGTTCTTC
CDR3: CAWRGGSGGAAYNEQFF

size: NA
V: TRBV7-9
J: TRBJ2-1
D: NA
DNA: TGTGCCAGCAGCTCCCCCGGCGCACCGGGGTGGGATGAGCAGTTCTTC
CDR3: CASSSPGAPGWDEQFF

size: NA
V: TRBV18
J: TRBJ2-6
D: NA
DNA: TGTGCCAGCTCACCGAGTTCTGGGGCCAACGTCCTGACTTTC
CDR3: CASSPSSGANVLTF

size: NA
V: TRBV5-5
J: TRBJ2-1
D: TRBD2
DNA: TGTGCCAGCAGCTTGGCCGGGGCGGGAGCCCCCTACAATGAGCAGTTCTTC
CDR3: CASSLAGAGAPYNEQFF

size: NA
V: TRBV7-2
J: TRBJ1-1
D: NA
DNA: TGTGCCAGCATGGGCAGGCCGAACACTGAAGCTTTCTTT
CDR3: CASMGRPNTEAFF

size: few
V: TRBV3-1/TRBV3-2
J: TRBJ1-2
D: NA
DNA: TGTGCCAGCAGCAGCGGGGGGGGCCGGGGCTACACCTTC
CDR3: CASSSGGGRGYTF

size: once
V: TRBV10-1
J: TRBJ1-1
D: NA
DNA: TGCGCCAGCAGTGAGTCGGGTCGAGGCCCGGGCACTGAAGCTTTCTTT
CDR3: CASSESGRGPGTEAFF

size: NA
V: TRBV18
J: TRBJ1-6
D: TRBD1
DNA: TGTGCCAGCTCACCACGGGACAGAACCACGGGGTCACCCCTCCACTTT
CDR3: CASSPRDRTTGSPLHF

size: NA
V: TRBV7-9
J: TRBJ1-2
D: NA
DNA: TGTGCCAGCAGTACCGGACAGACTTATGGCTACACCTTC
CDR3: CASSTGQTYGYTF

size: NA
V: TRBV5-6
J: TRBJ1-5
D: TRBD1
DNA: TGTGCCAGCAGCCTAGGAGGGACAGCAACAACGGGGGAGCATTTT
CDR3: CASSLGGTATTGEHF

size: NA
V: TRBV3-1/TRBV3-2
J: TRBJ2-7
D: NA
DNA: TGTGCCAGCAGCCAAGGGGGGCGCCTCCTCTTC
CDR3: CASSQGGRLLF

size: few
V: TRBV3-1/TRBV3-2
J: TRBJ2-1
D: NA
DNA: TGTGCCAGCAGCCAATGGAGGGAAGGGATTACGCAGTTCTTC
CDR3: CASSQWREGITQFF

size: NA
V: TRBV7-9
J: TRBJ2-7
D: NA
DNA: TGTGCCAGCAGCTTAGTTCGGGACACGTACGAGCAGTACTTC
CDR3: CASSLVRDTYEQYF

size: NA
V: TRBV18
J: TRBJ1-3
D: NA
DNA: TGTGCCAGCTCACCCCCGACATACTCTGGAAACACCATATATTTT
CDR3: CASSPPTYSGNTIYF

size: NA
V: TRBV14
J: TRBJ2-3
D: NA
DNA: TGTGCCAGCAGCCCAACCACATATACGCAGTATTTT
CDR3: CASSPTTYTQYF

size: NA
V: TRBV9
J: TRBJ2-5
D: NA
DNA: TGTGCCAGCAGCCCCAGGCCGGACCAAGAGACCCAGTACTTC
CDR3: CASSPRPDQETQYF

size: NA
V: TRBV27
J: TRBJ1-2
D: NA
DNA: TGTGCCAGCAGTTTATCGATAGGGGCCCCTTATGGCTACACCTTC
CDR3: CASSLSIGAPYGYTF

size: NA
V: TRBV6-2/TRBV6-3
J: TRBJ2-5
D: TRBD1
DNA: TGTGCCAGCAGCCGGGACAGATTCACCCAAGAGACCCAGTACTTC
CDR3: CASSRDRFTQETQYF

size: NA
V: TRBV7-9
J: TRBJ2-2
D: TRBD2
DNA: TGTGCCAGCAGCTTACTTTCGGGAGGCGGGGAGCTGTTTTTT
CDR3: CASSLLSGGGELFF

size: NA
V: TRBV2
J: TRBJ1-6
D: NA
DNA: TGTGCCAGCAGGGGGACAATGGGAGGGGGTTCACCCCTCCACTTT
CDR3: CASRGTMGGGSPLHF

size: NA
V: TRBV5-5
J: TRBJ1-1
D: NA
DNA: TGTGCCAGCAGCTTCTCAGGGTTCCCGGACACTGAAGCTTTCTTT
CDR3: CASSFSGFPDTEAFF

size: few
V: TRBV19
J: TRBJ1-3
D: NA
DNA: TGTGCCAGTAGTATCCCAGGGGCCGGAAACACCATATATTTT
CDR3: CASSIPGAGNTIYF

size: few
V: TRBV3-1/TRBV3-2
J: TRBJ2-1
D: NA
DNA: TGTGCCAGCAGCCAAGCGGGAGCCAAATTCTTC
CDR3: CASSQAGAKFF

size: NA
V: TRBV25-1
J: TRBJ1-1
D: NA
DNA: TGTGCCAGCAGATCTTCCAGGGGTGGGACTGAAGCTTTCTTT
CDR3: CASRSSRGGTEAFF

size: NA
V: TRBV24-1
J: TRBJ2-3
D: NA
DNA: TGTGCCACCAGTGATAGGCGGGGCACAGATACGCAGTATTTT
CDR3: CATSDRRGTDTQYF